Following are 5 T cell receptor beta chains from one sample sequenced in a study of blood T cell repertoires in COVID-19. Measured with immunoSEQ multiplex PCR; TCRdb has only the in-frame clones, and not every one. The table shows some 310,000 clones, with around 86% occurring only once. The sample comprised peripheral blood. These receptors were obtained from a man in his fifties with active or convalescent COVID-19.

The CDR3 here is CAIPNGTGGSYGYTF. CDR3 coding DNA: TGTGCCATCCCCAACGGGACAGGGGGCTCCTATGGCTACACCTTC. V usage is TRBV28 and J usage is TRBJ1-2; 12 bases line up with TRBD1. The V and J ends lost 10 bases and 4 bases, in that order; junction bases with no gene match: 10. Germline lookup yields CDR1 MDHEN and CDR2 SYDVKM. This CDR3 is built from 15 residues.

The chain employs TRBV7-8 and TRBJ2-1; the match to TRBD2 covers 13 bases. Trimming removed 5 bases from V and 6 bases from J; junction bases left unmatched: 4. The CDR3 runs 15 residues. CDR1 is SGHVS and CDR2 is FQNEAQ in the germline V gene. The CDR3 protein is CASSLGTSGANEQFF. DNA for the CDR3: TGTGCCAGCAGCCTCGGGACTAGCGGGGCCAATGAGCAGTTCTTC.

V gene TRBV7-2 combines with J gene TRBJ2-1, with 12 bases lining up with TRBD2. V gave up 5 bases and J gave up 3 bases; unmatched junction bases: 8. This CDR3 is built from 17 residues. The germline gives CDR1 SGHTA, CDR2 FQGNSA. CDR3 sequence reads: CASSTASGGARYNEQFF. The CDR3 DNA follows: TGTGCCAGCAGCACTGCTAGCGGGGGGGCCCGCTACAATGAGCAGTTCTTC.

The gene calls are TRBV7-9 and TRBJ1-1, with 8 bases fitting TRBD1. With 4 bases clipped from V and 10 bases from J, the junction kept 11 bases outside the gene matches. This CDR3 has 14 residues. Germline-derived CDR1 and CDR2 are SEHNR and FQNEAQ (reference sequence). The CDR3 DNA reads TGTGCCAGCAGCTCCCAGGGGGCCGGGGCGTTAGCTTTCTTT. The encoded protein is CASSSQGAGALAFF.

The V call is TRBV7-9, the J call TRBJ1-5; D is unresolved. V dropped 5 bases and J dropped 4 bases, with 9 bases sitting between them. The CDR3 spans 13 residues. Germline-derived CDR1 and CDR2 are SEHNR and FQNEAQ (reference sequence). Here the CDR3 DNA reads TGTGCCAGCAGCCAGACGGGAAATCAGCCCCAGCATTTT. It codes for CASSQTGNQPQHF.